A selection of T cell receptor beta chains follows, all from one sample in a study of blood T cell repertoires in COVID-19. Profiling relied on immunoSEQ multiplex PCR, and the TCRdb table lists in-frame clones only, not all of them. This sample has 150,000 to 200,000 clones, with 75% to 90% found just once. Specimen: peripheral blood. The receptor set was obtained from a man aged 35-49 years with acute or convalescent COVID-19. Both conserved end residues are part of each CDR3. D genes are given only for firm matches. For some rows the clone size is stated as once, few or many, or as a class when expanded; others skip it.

CDR3 DNA: TGCAGTGCTAGTGCGGACAGGGATGGCACAGATACGCAGTATTTT; CDR3 protein: CSASADRDGTDTQYF; V gene: TRBV20-1; clone size: NA; J gene: TRBJ2-3; D gene: TRBD1
CDR3 DNA: TGCGCCAGCAGCTTAACACCCAGCAATCAGCCCCAGCATTTT; CDR3 protein: CASSLTPSNQPQHF; V gene: TRBV5-1; clone size: NA; J gene: TRBJ1-5; D gene: NA
CDR3 DNA: TGTGCCAGCAGCCTCCTCGGGGGCGGGGGAGAGCAGTACTTC; CDR3 protein: CASSLLGGGGEQYF; V gene: TRBV3-1/TRBV3-2; clone size: NA; J gene: TRBJ2-7; D gene: NA
CDR3 DNA: TGCGCCAGCACCGACGTGCGGGGGGACAGGGGCCTGAATGAGCAGTTCTTC; CDR3 protein: CASTDVRGDRGLNEQFF; V gene: TRBV5-1; clone size: NA; J gene: TRBJ2-1; D gene: TRBD1
CDR3 DNA: TGTGCCAGCAGTGGACGGGGGGAAACCGGGGAGCTGTTTTTT; CDR3 protein: CASSGRGETGELFF; V gene: TRBV2; clone size: NA; J gene: TRBJ2-2; D gene: TRBD2
CDR3 DNA: TGTGCCAGCAGCTTACAGGGAGGTCAAGAGACCCAGTACTTC; CDR3 protein: CASSLQGGQETQYF; V gene: TRBV7-2; clone size: NA; J gene: TRBJ2-5; D gene: NA
CDR3 DNA: TGTGCCACCAGTGATTTTATTGGCAGGGAGGCCTACGAGCAGTACTTC; CDR3 protein: CATSDFIGREAYEQYF; V gene: TRBV24-1; clone size: NA; J gene: TRBJ2-7; D gene: NA
CDR3 DNA: TGTGCCTGGAGTGTACAGGGGGCGGCAGATACGCAGTATTTT; CDR3 protein: CAWSVQGAADTQYF; V gene: TRBV30; clone size: NA; J gene: TRBJ2-3; D gene: TRBD1
CDR3 DNA: TGCAGCGTTGACGCTAGCTTGGCCGGAGAGACCCAGTACTTC; CDR3 protein: CSVDASLAGETQYF; V gene: TRBV29-1; clone size: NA; J gene: TRBJ2-5; D gene: NA
CDR3 DNA: TGCAGTGCTTGGTCAGGGTTTGAGCAGTACTTC; CDR3 protein: CSAWSGFEQYF; V gene: TRBV20-1; clone size: NA; J gene: TRBJ2-7; D gene: NA
CDR3 DNA: TGTGCCAGCAGTTTAATGGGCTTTTCCTACGAGCAGTACTTC; CDR3 protein: CASSLMGFSYEQYF; V gene: TRBV28; clone size: NA; J gene: TRBJ2-7; D gene: NA
CDR3 DNA: TGTGCCTGGGACAGGGGCTTGAGGGTCCAAGAGACCCAGTACTTC; CDR3 protein: CAWDRGLRVQETQYF; V gene: TRBV30; clone size: NA; J gene: TRBJ2-5; D gene: TRBD1
CDR3 DNA: TGTGCCAGCAGCTTGCAGGCAGGGGGCGATGAAAAACTGTTTTTT; CDR3 protein: CASSLQAGGDEKLFF; V gene: TRBV5-4; clone size: NA; J gene: TRBJ1-4; D gene: TRBD1
CDR3 DNA: TGTGCCAGCAGCTTATACACAGATACGCAGTATTTT; CDR3 protein: CASSLYTDTQYF; V gene: TRBV7-2; clone size: NA; J gene: TRBJ2-3; D gene: NA
CDR3 DNA: TGTGCCAGTAGTGTCCCCTTTCGCACCGGGGAGCTGTTTTTT; CDR3 protein: CASSVPFRTGELFF; V gene: TRBV19; clone size: NA; J gene: TRBJ2-2; D gene: NA
CDR3 DNA: TGCGCCAGCAGCAAAAAGGACAGTTTGCAACTGCGCTCTGGGGCCAACGTCCTGACTTTC; CDR3 protein: CASSKKDSLQLRSGANVLTF; V gene: TRBV5-1; clone size: once; J gene: TRBJ2-6; D gene: NA
CDR3 DNA: TGTGCCAGCAGCCCCTCTAGGTACCCCACAGATACGCAGTATTTT; CDR3 protein: CASSPSRYPTDTQYF; V gene: TRBV7-3; clone size: NA; J gene: TRBJ2-3; D gene: NA
CDR3 DNA: TGTGCCAGTAGTATCGGGACGAACACCGGGGAGCTGTTTTTT; CDR3 protein: CASSIGTNTGELFF; V gene: TRBV19; clone size: NA; J gene: TRBJ2-2; D gene: NA
CDR3 DNA: TGTGCCAGCAGTCCAACAGGCAACACCATATATTTT; CDR3 protein: CASSPTGNTIYF; V gene: TRBV12-3/TRBV12-4; clone size: NA; J gene: TRBJ1-3; D gene: NA
CDR3 DNA: TGTGCCAGCAGACCAGCGGGGGGGACAGAGACCCAGTACTTC; CDR3 protein: CASRPAGGTETQYF; V gene: TRBV11-2; clone size: once; J gene: TRBJ2-5; D gene: TRBD2
CDR3 DNA: TGTGCCAGCAGCTTCGGACAACAGAACACTGAAGCTTTCTTT; CDR3 protein: CASSFGQQNTEAFF; V gene: TRBV5-5; clone size: NA; J gene: TRBJ1-1; D gene: NA
CDR3 DNA: TGTGCCACCAGCAGAGATTTTGGACAGGGGCGTTATGGAAACACCATATATTTT; CDR3 protein: CATSRDFGQGRYGNTIYF; V gene: TRBV15; clone size: NA; J gene: TRBJ1-3; D gene: TRBD1
CDR3 DNA: TGTGCCAGCAGCTCCCGGGTGCCAGATACGCAGTATTTT; CDR3 protein: CASSSRVPDTQYF; V gene: TRBV14; clone size: once; J gene: TRBJ2-3; D gene: NA
CDR3 DNA: TGTGCCAGTAAACCCCCCTCCGGGCGGGGGGGCTCAGATACGCAGTATTTT; CDR3 protein: CASKPPSGRGGSDTQYF; V gene: TRBV19; clone size: NA; J gene: TRBJ2-3; D gene: TRBD2